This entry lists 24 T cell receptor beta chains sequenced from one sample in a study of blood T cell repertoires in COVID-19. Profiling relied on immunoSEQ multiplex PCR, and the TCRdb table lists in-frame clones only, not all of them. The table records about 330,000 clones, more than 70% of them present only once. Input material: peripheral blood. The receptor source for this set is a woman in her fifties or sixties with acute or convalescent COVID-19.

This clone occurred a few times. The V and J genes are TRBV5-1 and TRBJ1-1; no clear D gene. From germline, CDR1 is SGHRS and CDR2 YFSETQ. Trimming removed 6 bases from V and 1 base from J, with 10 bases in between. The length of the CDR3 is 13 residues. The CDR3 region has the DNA TGCGCCAGCACGCTGATGAGGAACACTGAAGCTTTCTTT. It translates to CASTLMRNTEAFF.

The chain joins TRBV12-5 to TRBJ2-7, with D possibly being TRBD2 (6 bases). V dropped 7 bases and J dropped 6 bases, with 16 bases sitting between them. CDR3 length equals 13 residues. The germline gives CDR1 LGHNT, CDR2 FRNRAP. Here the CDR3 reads CASALGTQLEQYF. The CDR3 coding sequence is TGTGCTAGTGCCTTAGGGACTCAACTCGAGCAGTACTTC.

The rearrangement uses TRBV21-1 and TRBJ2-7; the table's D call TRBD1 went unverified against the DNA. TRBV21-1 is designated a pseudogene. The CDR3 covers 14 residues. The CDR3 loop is CASSPSQQGSEQYV. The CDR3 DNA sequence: TGTGCCAGCAGCCCCAGCCAGCAGGGGTCCGAGCAGTACGTC.

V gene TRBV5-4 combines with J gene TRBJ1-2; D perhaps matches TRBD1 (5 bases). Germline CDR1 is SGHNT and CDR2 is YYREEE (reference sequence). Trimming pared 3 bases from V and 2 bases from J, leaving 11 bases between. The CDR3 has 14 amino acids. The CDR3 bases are TGTGCCAGCAGCTCGGACACAGACAACTATGGCTACACCTTC. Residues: CASSSDTDNYGYTF. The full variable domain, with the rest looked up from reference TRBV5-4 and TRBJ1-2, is ETGVTQSPTHLIKTRGQQVTLRCSSQSGHNTVSWYQQALGQGPQFIFQYYREEENGRGNFPPRFSGLQFPNYSSELNVNALELDDSALYLCASSSDTDNYGYTFGSGTRLTVV.

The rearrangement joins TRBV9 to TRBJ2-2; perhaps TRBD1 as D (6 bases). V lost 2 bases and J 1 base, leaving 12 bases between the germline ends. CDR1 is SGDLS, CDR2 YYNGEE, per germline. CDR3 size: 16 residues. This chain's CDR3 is CASSVPWGQNTGELFF. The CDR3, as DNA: TGTGCCAGCAGCGTGCCCTGGGGACAGAACACCGGGGAGCTGTTTTTT.

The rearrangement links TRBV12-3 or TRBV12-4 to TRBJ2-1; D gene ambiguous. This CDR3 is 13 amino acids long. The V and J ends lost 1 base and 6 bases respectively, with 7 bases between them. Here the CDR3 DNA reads TGTGCCAGCAGTTTAGTTCATTCCAATGAGCAGTTCTTC. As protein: CASSLVHSNEQFF.

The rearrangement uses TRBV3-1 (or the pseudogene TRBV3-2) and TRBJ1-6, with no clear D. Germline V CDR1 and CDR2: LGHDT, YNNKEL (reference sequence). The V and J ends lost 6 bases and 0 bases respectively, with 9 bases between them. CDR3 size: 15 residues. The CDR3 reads CASSYSSSYNSPLHF. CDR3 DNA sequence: TGTGCCAGCAGTTACTCCTCCTCCTATAATTCACCCCTCCACTTT.

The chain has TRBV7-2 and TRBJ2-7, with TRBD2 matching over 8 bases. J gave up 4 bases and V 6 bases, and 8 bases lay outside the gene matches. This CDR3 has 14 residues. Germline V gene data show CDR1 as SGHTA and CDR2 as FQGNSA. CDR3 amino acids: CASRIGREAYEQYF. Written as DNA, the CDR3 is TGTGCCAGCAGAATCGGGCGGGAGGCATACGAGCAGTACTTC.

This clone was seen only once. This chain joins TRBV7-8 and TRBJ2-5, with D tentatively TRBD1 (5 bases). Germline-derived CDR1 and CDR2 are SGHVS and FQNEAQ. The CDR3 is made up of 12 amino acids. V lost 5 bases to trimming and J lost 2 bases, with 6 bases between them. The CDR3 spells CASSRQQETQYF. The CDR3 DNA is TGTGCCAGCAGCCGACAGCAAGAGACCCAGTACTTC.

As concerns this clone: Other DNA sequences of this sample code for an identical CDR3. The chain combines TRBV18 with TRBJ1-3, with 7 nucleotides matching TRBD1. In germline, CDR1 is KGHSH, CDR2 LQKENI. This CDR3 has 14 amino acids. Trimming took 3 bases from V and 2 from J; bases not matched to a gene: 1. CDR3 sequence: CASSPGTAGNTIYF. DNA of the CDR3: TGTGCCAGCTCACCCGGGACAGCTGGAAACACCATATATTTT.

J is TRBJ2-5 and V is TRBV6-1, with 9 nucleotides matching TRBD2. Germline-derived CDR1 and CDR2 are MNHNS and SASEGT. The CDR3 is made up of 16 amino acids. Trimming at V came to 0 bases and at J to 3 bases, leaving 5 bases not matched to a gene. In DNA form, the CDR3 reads TGTGCCAGCAGTGAAGCGCTAGCTAGCGGGGAAGAGACCCAGTACTTC. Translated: CASSEALASGEETQYF.

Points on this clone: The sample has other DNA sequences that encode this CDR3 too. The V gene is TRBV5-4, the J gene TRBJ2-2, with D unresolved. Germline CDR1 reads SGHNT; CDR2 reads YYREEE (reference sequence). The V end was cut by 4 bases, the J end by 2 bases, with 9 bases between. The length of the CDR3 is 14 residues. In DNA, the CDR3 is TGTGCCAGCAGCGGTAGAACCAACACCGGGGAGCTGTTTTTT. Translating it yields CASSGRTNTGELFF. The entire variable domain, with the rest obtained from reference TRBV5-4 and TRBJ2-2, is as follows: ETGVTQSPTHLIKTRGQQVTLRCSSQSGHNTVSWYQQALGQGPQFIFQYYREEENGRGNFPPRFSGLQFPNYSSELNVNALELDDSALYLCASSGRTNTGELFFGEGSRLTVL.

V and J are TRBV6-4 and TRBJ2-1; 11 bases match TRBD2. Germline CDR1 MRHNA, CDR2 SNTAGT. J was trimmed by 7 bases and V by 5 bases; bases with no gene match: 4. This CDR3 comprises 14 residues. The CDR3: CASSLAGGQNEQFF. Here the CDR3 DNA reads TGTGCCAGCAGTTTAGCGGGGGGGCAGAATGAGCAGTTCTTC.

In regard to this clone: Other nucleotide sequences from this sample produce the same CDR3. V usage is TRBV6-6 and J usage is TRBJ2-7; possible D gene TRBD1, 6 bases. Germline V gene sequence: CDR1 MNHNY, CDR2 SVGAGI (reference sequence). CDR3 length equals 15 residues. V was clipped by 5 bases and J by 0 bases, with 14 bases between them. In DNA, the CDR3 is TGTGCCAGCAGTGCCCCTGGACAGTCCTCCTACGAGCAGTACGTC. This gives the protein CASSAPGQSSYEQYV.

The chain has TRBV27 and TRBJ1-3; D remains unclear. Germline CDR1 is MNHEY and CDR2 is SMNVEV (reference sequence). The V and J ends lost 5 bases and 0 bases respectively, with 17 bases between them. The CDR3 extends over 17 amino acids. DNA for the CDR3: TGTGCCAGCAGTCAACTCTCCGATAGCGGCTCTGGAAACACCATATATTTT. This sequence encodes CASSQLSDSGSGNTIYF.

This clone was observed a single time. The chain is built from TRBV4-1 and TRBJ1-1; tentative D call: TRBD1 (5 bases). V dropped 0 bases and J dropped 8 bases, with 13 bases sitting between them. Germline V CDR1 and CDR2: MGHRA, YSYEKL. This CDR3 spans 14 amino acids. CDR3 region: CASSQEGGAGEAFF. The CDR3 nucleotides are TGCGCCAGCAGCCAAGAAGGTGGGGCAGGGGAAGCTTTCTTT.

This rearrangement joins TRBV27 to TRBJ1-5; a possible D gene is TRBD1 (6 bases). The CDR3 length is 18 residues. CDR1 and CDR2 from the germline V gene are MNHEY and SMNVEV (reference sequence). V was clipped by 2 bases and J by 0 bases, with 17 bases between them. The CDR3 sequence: CASSLKGTSLYSNQPQHF. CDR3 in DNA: TGTGCCAGCAGTTTAAAAGGGACATCACTCTATAGCAATCAGCCCCAGCATTTT.

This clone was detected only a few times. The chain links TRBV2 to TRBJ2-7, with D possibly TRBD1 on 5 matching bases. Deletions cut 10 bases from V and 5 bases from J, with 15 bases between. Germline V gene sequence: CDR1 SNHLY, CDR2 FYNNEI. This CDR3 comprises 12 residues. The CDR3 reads CAISSGPNEQYF. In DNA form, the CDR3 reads TGTGCCATTTCTTCAGGGCCCAACGAGCAGTACTTC.

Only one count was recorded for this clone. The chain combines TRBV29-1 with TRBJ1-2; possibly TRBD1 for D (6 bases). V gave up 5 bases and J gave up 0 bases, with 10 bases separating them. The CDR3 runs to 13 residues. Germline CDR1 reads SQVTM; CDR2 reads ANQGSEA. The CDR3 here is CSVRDITNYGYTF. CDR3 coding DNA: TGCAGCGTTCGGGACATTACTAACTATGGCTACACCTTC.

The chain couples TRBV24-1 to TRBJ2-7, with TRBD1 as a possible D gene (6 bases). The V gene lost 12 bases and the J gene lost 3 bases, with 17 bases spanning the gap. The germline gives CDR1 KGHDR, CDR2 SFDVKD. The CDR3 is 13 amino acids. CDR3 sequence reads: CAFSCWTVYEQYF. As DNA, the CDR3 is TGTGCCTTCTCCTGTTGGACAGTCTACGAGCAGTACTTC.

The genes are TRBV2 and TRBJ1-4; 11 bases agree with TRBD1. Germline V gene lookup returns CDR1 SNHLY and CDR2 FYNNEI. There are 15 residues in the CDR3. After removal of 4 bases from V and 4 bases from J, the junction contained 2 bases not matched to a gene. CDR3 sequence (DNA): TGTGCCAGCAGTGTTGGGACAGGGGGTAATGAAAAACTGTTTTTT. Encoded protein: CASSVGTGGNEKLFF.

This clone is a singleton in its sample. The CDR3 sequence is CASSQDPSGRGNEQFF. CDR3 sequence (DNA): TGTGCCAGCAGCCAAGATCCCAGCGGGAGGGGCAATGAGCAGTTCTTC. The rearrangement links TRBV3-1 (or the pseudogene TRBV3-2) to TRBJ2-1; 10 bases are shared with TRBD2. With 0 bases clipped from V and 6 bases from J, the junction kept 5 bases outside the gene matches. Per the germline V gene, CDR1 is LGHDT and CDR2 is YNNKEL (reference sequence). The CDR3 has 16 residues.

The CDR3 loop reads CASSGTAYTGELFF. DNA for the CDR3: TGTGCCAGCAGCGGGACAGCCTACACCGGGGAGCTGTTTTTT. The rearrangement links TRBV6-6 to TRBJ2-2; the match to TRBD1 covers 7 bases. The V and J ends lost 6 bases and 3 bases, in that order; junction bases with no gene match: 4. Germline V CDR1 and CDR2: MNHNY, SVGAGI (reference sequence). The CDR3 consists of 14 residues.

This chain's CDR3 is CASSLWDRGRSGANVLTF. The CDR3 bases are TGTGCCAGCAGTTTATGGGACAGGGGGCGGTCTGGGGCCAACGTCCTGACTTTC. This chain links TRBV27 with TRBJ2-6, with 12 positions matching TRBD1. Germline CDR1 MNHEY, CDR2 SMNVEV (reference sequence). The CDR3 spans 18 residues. Trimming cost V 1 base and J 1 base; bases outside gene matches: 2.